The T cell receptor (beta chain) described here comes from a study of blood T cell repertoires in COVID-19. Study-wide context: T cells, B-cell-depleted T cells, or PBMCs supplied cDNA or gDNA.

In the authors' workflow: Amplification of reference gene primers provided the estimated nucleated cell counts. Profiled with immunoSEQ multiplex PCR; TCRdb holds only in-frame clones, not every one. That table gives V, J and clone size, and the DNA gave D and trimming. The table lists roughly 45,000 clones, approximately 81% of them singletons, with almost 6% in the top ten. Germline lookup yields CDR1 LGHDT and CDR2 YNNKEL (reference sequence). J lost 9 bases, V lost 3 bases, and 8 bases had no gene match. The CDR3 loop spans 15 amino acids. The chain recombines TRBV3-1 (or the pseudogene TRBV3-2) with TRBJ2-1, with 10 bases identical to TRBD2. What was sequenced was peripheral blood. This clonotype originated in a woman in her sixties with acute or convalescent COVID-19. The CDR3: CASSQSLAGAGEQFF. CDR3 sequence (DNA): TGTGCCAGCAGCCAGTCGCTAGCGGGAGCCGGTGAGCAGTTCTTC.